This TCR beta chain is from a study of blood T cell repertoires in COVID-19. Trimming stripped 0 bases from V and 2 bases from J, with 4 bases between. The CDR3 consists of 13 residues. The germline CDR1 and CDR2 sequences are MNHNY and SVGAGI (reference sequence). Profiling relied on immunoSEQ multiplex PCR, and the TCRdb table lists in-frame clones only, not all of them. The table has 100,000 or so clones, 80% to 85% seen once. What was sequenced was peripheral blood. The source of this sequence is an elderly woman with acute or convalescent COVID-19. The rearrangement joins TRBV6-6 to TRBJ1-1, with D unclear. This CDR3 reads CASSYSYNTEAFF. In DNA, the CDR3 is TGTGCCAGCAGTTACTCGTATAACACTGAAGCTTTCTTT.